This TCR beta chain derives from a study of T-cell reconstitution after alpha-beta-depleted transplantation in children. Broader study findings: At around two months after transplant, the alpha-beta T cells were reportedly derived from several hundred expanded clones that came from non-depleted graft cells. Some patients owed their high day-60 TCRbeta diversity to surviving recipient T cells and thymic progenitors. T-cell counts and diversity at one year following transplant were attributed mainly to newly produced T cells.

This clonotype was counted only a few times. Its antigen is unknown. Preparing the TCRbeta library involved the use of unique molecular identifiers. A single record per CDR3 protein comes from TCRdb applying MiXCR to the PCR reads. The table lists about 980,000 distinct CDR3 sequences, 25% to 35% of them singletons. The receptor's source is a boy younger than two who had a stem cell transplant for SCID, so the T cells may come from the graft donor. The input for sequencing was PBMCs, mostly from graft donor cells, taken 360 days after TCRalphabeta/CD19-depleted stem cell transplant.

The CDR3 sequence is CSVLTGLGEQYF. CDR3 DNA: TGCAGCGTTCTGACAGGGCTGGGGGAGCAGTACTTC. The V call is TRBV29-1, the J call TRBJ2-7, with 7 bases aligning to TRBD1. The ends lost 5 bases at V and 7 bases at J; junction bases unmatched: 8. Germline V gene data show CDR1 as SQVTM and CDR2 as ANQGSEA. This CDR3 region has 12 residues.